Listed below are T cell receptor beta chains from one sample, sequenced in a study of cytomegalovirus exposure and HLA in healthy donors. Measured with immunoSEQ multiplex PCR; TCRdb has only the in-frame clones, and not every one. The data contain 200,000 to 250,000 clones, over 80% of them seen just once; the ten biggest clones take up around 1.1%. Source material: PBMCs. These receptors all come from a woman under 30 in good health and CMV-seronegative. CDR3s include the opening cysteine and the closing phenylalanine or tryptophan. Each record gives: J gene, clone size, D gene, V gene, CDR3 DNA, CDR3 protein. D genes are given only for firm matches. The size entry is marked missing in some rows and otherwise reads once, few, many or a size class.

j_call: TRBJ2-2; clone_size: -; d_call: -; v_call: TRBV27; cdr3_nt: TGTGCCAGCACCCGCCGGGACACTGCGAACACCGGGGAGCTGTTTTTT; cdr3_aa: CASTRRDTANTGELFF
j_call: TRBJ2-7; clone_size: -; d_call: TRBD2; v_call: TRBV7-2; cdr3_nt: TGTGCCAGCACCACTAGCGGAGGGGCCTACGAGCAGTACTTC; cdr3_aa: CASTTSGGAYEQYF
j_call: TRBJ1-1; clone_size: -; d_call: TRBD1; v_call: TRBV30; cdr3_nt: TGTGCCTGGGGACAGGGTCGAGCTTTCTTT; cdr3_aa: CAWGQGRAFF
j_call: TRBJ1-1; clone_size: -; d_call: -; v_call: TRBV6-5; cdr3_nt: TGTGCCAGCAGTTACCTCCGGGACACTGAAGCTTTCTTT; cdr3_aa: CASSYLRDTEAFF
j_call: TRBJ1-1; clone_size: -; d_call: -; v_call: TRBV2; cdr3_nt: TGTGCCAGCAGTGTAGCGACAGCTCCCACTGAAGCTTTCTTT; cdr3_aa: CASSVATAPTEAFF
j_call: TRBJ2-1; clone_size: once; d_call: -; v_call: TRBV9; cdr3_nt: TGTGCCAGCAGCGGCGGATATGAGCAGTTCTTC; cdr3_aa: CASSGGYEQFF
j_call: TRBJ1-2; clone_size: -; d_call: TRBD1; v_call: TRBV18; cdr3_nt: TGTGCCAGCTCACCCGACCCCAGGGGGGAAGGGGACTATGGCTACACCTTC; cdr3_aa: CASSPDPRGEGDYGYTF
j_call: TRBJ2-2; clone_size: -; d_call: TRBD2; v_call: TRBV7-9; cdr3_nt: TGTGCCAGCAGCCTGAGGACTAGCGGGAGGGGTATCAACACCGGGGAGCTGTTTTTT; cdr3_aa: CASSLRTSGRGINTGELFF
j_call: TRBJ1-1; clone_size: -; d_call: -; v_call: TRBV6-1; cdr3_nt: TGTGCCAGCAGTGAAGCGCTGGGGCTTGCGGCTTTCTTT; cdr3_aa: CASSEALGLAAFF
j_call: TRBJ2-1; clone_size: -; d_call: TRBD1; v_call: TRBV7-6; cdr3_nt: TGTGCCAGCAGCTTTGGGACAGGGGCCAATGAGCAGTTCTTC; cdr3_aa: CASSFGTGANEQFF
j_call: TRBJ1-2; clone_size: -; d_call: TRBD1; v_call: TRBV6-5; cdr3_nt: TGTGCCAGCAGTTACGAGGACAGGTACTATGGCTACACCTTC; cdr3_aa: CASSYEDRYYGYTF
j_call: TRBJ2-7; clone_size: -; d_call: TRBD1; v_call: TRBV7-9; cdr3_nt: TGTGCCAGCAGCTTATCGGGACAGAACTACGAGCAGTACTTC; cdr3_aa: CASSLSGQNYEQYF
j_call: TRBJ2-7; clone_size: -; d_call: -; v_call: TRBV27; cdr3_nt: TGTGCCAGCAGTTCCCAAGCCCTCAGGTACGAGCAGTACTTC; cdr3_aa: CASSSQALRYEQYF
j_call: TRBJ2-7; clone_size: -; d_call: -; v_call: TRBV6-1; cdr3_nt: TGTGCCAGCAGCGGGAACGATATGAACGCTAGGCAGTACTTC; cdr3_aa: CASSGNDMNARQYF
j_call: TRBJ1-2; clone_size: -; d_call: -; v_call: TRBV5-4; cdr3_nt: TGTGCCAGCAGCTCAAACCCTCTTCGGGGCTACACCTTC; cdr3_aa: CASSSNPLRGYTF
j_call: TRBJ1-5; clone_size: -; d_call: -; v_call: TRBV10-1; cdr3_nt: TGCGCCAGCAGTGAACCGGGGGTCAATCAGCCCCAGCATTTT; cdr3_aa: CASSEPGVNQPQHF
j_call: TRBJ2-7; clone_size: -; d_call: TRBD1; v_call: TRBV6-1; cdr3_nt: TGTGCCAGCAGTGATGGGGCAGGGGGCCCCTACGAGCAGTACTTC; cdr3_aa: CASSDGAGGPYEQYF
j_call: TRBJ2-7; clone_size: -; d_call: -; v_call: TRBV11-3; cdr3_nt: TGTGCCAGCAGCGGTAGCTCCTACGAGCAGTACTTC; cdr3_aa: CASSGSSYEQYF
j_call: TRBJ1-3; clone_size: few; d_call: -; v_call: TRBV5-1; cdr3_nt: TGCGCCAGCAGCAACGGTGGCTCTGGAAACACCATATATTTT; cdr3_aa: CASSNGGSGNTIYF
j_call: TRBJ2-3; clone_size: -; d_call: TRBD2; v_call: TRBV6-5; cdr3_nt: TGTGCCAGCAGTAAACTAGCGGGAGGAGGGACGCAGTATTTT; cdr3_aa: CASSKLAGGGTQYF
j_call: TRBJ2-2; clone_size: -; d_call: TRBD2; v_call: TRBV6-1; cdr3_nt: TGTGCCAGCAGTAGCGGGAGGGGGACCGGGGAGCTGTTTTTT; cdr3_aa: CASSSGRGTGELFF
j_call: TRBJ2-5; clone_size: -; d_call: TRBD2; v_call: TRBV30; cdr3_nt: TGTGCCTGGAGTGTAGGCCCATACCGGAATAGCGGGCCACAAGAGACCCAGTACTTC; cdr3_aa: CAWSVGPYRNSGPQETQYF
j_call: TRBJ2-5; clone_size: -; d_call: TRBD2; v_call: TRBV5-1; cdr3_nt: TGCGCCAGCTATTTCACGGCGGGGGGGGAGACCCAGTACTTC; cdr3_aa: CASYFTAGGETQYF
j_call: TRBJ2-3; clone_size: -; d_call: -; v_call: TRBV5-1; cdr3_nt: TGCGCCAGCAGCTTGGAAGGCGGGAGCACAGATACGCAGTATTTT; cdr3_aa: CASSLEGGSTDTQYF
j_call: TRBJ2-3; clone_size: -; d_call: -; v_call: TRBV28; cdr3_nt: TGTGCCAGCAGCCGGGTCTTGAAAACAGATACGCAGTATTTT; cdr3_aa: CASSRVLKTDTQYF
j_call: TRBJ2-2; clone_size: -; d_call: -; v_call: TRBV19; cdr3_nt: TGTGCCAGTAAAGGCGGGACCAACACCGGGGAGCTGTTTTTT; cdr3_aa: CASKGGTNTGELFF
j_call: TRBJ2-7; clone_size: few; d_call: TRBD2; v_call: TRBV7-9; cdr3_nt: TGTGCCAGCAGCGATCGGCGGGAGGAACGGGACGAGCAGTACTTC; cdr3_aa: CASSDRREERDEQYF
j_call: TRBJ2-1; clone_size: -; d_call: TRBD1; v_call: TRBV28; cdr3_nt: TGTGCCACCTCAAGTGGTCTTATAGGGGGCATCCCCTACAATGAGCAGTTCTTC; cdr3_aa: CATSSGLIGGIPYNEQFF
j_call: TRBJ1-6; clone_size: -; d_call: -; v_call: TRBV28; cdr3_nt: TGTGCCAGCAGTTTTCTTCAGGGGACGAATTCACCCCTCCACTTT; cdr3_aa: CASSFLQGTNSPLHF
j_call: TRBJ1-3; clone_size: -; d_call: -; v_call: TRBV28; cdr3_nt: TGTGCCAGCAGTTCTCTGGCAGGGCCCGGAAACACCATATATTTT; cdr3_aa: CASSSLAGPGNTIYF
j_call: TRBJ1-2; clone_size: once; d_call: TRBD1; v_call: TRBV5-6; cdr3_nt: TGTGCCAGCAGCGTGGAGGGACAGGGGAGTGGCTACACCTTC; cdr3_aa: CASSVEGQGSGYTF
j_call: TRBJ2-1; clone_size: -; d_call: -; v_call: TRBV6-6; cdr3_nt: TGTGCCAGCAGTCGCCCCGTCCTAAGCTCCTACAATGAGCAGTTCTTC; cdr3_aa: CASSRPVLSSYNEQFF
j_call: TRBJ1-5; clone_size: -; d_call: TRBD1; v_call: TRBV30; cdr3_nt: TGTGCCTGGAGTACAGGGGTTGGGAATCAGCCCCAGCATTTT; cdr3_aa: CAWSTGVGNQPQHF
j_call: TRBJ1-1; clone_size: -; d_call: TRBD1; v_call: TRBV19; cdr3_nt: TGTGCCAGTACGGAGGCAGGGGGAAACACTGAAGCTTTCTTT; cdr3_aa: CASTEAGGNTEAFF
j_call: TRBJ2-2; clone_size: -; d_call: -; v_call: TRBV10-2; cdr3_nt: TGCGCCAGCACGACCCGCGAGAAGGGGGTCACCGGGGAGCTGTTTTTT; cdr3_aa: CASTTREKGVTGELFF
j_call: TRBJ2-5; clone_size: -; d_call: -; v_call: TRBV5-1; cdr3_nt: TGCGCCAGCAGCTTGGGTTCTGAGACCCAGTACTTC; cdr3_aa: CASSLGSETQYF
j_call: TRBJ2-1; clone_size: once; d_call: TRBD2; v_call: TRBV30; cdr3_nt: TGTGCCTGGGAGCGGGAGAGGTACAATGAGCAGTTCTTC; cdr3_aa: CAWERERYNEQFF
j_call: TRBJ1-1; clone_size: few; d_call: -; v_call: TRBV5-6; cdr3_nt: TGTGCCAGCACCCAGGGCTTGAACACTGAAGCTTTCTTT; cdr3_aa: CASTQGLNTEAFF
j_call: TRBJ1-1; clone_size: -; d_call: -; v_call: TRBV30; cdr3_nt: TGTGCCCTACGAGGCGTGAACACTGAAGCTTTCTTT; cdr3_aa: CALRGVNTEAFF
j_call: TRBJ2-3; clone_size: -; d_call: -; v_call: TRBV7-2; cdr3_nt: TGTGCCAGCAGCTTAGTAGGGGGAGCGGGCACAGATACGCAGTATTTT; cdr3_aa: CASSLVGGAGTDTQYF
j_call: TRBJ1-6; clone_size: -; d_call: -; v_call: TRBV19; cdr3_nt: TGTGCCAGTCAGAACTTGGGACAAAACGTTTCACCCCTCCACTTT; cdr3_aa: CASQNLGQNVSPLHF
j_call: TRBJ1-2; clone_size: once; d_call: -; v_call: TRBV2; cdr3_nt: TGTGCCAGCAGTGAACGGAATCCTCGGTCCCTAGGGGACTATGGCTACACCTTC; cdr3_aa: CASSERNPRSLGDYGYTF
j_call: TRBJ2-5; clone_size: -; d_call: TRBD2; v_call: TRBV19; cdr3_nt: TGTGCCAGTAGTATAAACCGGGGACTAGCGGTGCAAGAGACCCAGTACTTC; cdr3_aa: CASSINRGLAVQETQYF
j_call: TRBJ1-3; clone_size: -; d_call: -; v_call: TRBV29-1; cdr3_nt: TGCAGCGTTCGGGGAGAGGAAAACACCATATATTTT; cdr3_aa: CSVRGEENTIYF
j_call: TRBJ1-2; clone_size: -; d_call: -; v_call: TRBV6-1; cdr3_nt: TGTGCCAGCAGTGCTCAGACAGTCCATGGCTACACCTTC; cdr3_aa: CASSAQTVHGYTF
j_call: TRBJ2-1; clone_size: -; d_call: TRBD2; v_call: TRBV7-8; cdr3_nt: TGTGCCAGCAGCCAAACTAGCGGGAGTTACAATGAGCAGTTCTTC; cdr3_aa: CASSQTSGSYNEQFF
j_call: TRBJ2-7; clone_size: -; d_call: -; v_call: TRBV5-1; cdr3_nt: TGCGCCAGCAGAGGACAGACCGCCTACGAGCAGTACTTC; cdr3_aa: CASRGQTAYEQYF
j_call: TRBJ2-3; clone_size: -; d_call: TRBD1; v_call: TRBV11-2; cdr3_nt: TGTGCCAGCAGCTTAGATCCGGACAGGACAAGCACAGATACGCAGTATTTT; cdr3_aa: CASSLDPDRTSTDTQYF